This TCR beta chain was captured in a study of beta chain features in type 1 diabetes. Study details: The study found patients and healthy donors alike in age, gender and cell yields. General study findings and limits: TCRB repertoires of naive, central memory and Treg cells appeared more similar among patients than among healthy donors. Patients with Type 1 diabetes showed moderately but significantly shorter TCRB CDR3s in all four CD4+ subsets.

This CDR3 has 12 amino acids. Germline loops: CDR1 SQVTM, CDR2 ANQGSEA. V dropped 6 bases and J dropped 8; count of bases not matched to a gene: 7. This clone was picked up a small number of times. Its specificity is unknown. A CD45RO/CCR7/CD25/CD127/CD95/CD27 panel sorted naive, central memory, regulatory and stem cell-like memory CD4+ cells. The isolated RNA, all of it, was reverse transcribed, so expressed TCRB transcripts were what got sequenced. Reads from naive, central memory and regulatory T cell samples averaged approximately 3.7 million. Profiled with immunoSEQ multiplex PCR; TCRdb holds only in-frame clones, not every one. The sample records roughly 730,000 clones, about an eighth being singletons.

Sequences were obtained from naive CD4+ T cells from blood. This chain links TRBV29-1 with TRBJ1-2; 9 bases map to TRBD1. This TCR came from a man younger than 35 with type 1 diabetes. CDR3 DNA sequence: TGCAGCGTAGTACAGGGGGCGCGAGGCTACACCTTC. Translating it yields CSVVQGARGYTF.